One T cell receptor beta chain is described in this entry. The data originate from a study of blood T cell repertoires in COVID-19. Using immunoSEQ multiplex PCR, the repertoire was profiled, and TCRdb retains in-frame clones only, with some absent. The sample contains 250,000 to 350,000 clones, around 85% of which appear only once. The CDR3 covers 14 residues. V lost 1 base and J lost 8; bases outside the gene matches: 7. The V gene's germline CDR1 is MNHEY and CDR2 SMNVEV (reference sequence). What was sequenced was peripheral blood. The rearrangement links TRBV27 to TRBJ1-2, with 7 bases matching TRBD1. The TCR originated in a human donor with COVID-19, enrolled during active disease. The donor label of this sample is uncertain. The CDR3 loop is CASSLWGTENGYTF. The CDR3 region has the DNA TGTGCCAGCAGTTTATGGGGGACAGAGAACGGCTACACCTTC.